The 22 T cell receptor beta chains below come from one sample, sequenced in a study of shared clonotypes between healthy human individuals. Data came from immunoSEQ multiplex PCR; TCRdb stores just in-frame clones and leaves some out. The table records some 470,000 clones, around 80% of them present only once. Material: PBMCs. The receptors were gathered from a woman aged 40 to 49 in good health. Some clones in this sample may be carry-over from other donors' samples.

The rearrangement links TRBV28 to TRBJ1-1, with D hard to call. The CDR3 is 14 amino acids. Germline CDR1 and CDR2: MDHEN and SYDVKM. Trimming left V 6 bases short and J 6 bases short, with 17 bases between. CDR3 DNA: TGTGCCAGCAGCCCCGCCTTGGGTGTCCCTGAAGCTTTCTTT. Amino acid sequence: CASSPALGVPEAFF.

The chain links TRBV14 to TRBJ2-1; maybe TRBD1 (5 bases). The germline V and J ends were trimmed by 1 base and 4 bases, with 14 bases remaining between them. The CDR3 totals 16 residues. The germline V gene has CDR1 SGHDN and CDR2 FVKESK. The CDR3 nucleotides are TGTGCCAGCAGCCAAGGCTGGACAAACCTTTACAATGAGCAGTTCTTC. Amino acids: CASSQGWTNLYNEQFF.

The chain couples TRBV9 to TRBJ2-5, with D perhaps matching TRBD2 (5 bases). Trimming took 4 bases from V and 5 from J, leaving 12 bases between them. The CDR3 extends over 13 amino acids. Germline V gene sequence: CDR1 SGDLS, CDR2 YYNGEE. The DNA of the CDR3 is TGTGCCAGCAGCTCCCCACCGGGGGAGACCCAGTACTTC. Translated, it gives CASSSPPGETQYF.

A remark on this clone: A far larger clone differs by one base, so this is likely a read error. This rearrangement joins TRBV7-8 to TRBJ1-3; a possible D gene is TRBD1 (6 bases). This CDR3 has 14 amino acids. The germline V gene encodes CDR1 SGHVS and CDR2 FQNEAQ. In nucleotides, the CDR3 is TGTGCCAGCAGCGCGAGAATAGTAAAGGGGGAGTTACATTTT. Encoded protein: CASSARIVKGELHF.

This chain joins TRBV2 and TRBJ2-1; 7 bases map to TRBD2. V was clipped by 6 bases and J by 0 bases; unmatched bases: 5. CDR3 length: 15 residues. The germline CDR1 and CDR2 sequences are SNHLY and FYNNEI. The CDR3 nucleotides read TGTGCCAGCAGAGCGGGACTCGTCTCCTACAATGAGCAGTTCTTC. Translated: CASRAGLVSYNEQFF.

The V gene is TRBV11-3, the J gene TRBJ2-1, with unresolved D. There are 13 residues in the CDR3. Germline CDR1 SGHNT, CDR2 YENEEA. The V end lost 5 bases, the J end lost 5 bases, and 10 bases lay between the germline ends. Here the CDR3 reads CASSIGRNNEQFF. DNA of the CDR3: TGTGCCAGCAGCATTGGACGCAACAATGAGCAGTTCTTC.

CDR3 amino acids: CASKRLAGDTGELFF. CDR3 in DNA: TGCGCCAGCAAACGGCTAGCGGGCGACACCGGGGAGCTGTTTTTT. V is TRBV5-1 and J is TRBJ2-2; 8 positions agree with TRBD2. Germline lookup yields CDR1 SGHRS and CDR2 YFSETQ. CDR3 length: 15 residues. V was pared by 6 bases and J by 3 bases, with 7 bases of the junction left unmatched.

The chain employs TRBV6-4 and TRBJ2-1; TRBD2 agrees at 12 bases. This CDR3 has 16 amino acids. The germline V gene has CDR1 MRHNA and CDR2 SNTAGT. J gave up 5 bases and V 3 bases, and 5 bases lay outside the gene matches. In DNA, the CDR3 is TGTGCCAGCAGTGAAGAGGGGACTAGCGGGCACAATGAGCAGTTCTTC. Its translation is CASSEEGTSGHNEQFF.

V and J are TRBV5-1 and TRBJ2-1; perhaps TRBD1 as D (6 bases). Germline lookup yields CDR1 SGHRS and CDR2 YFSETQ. The CDR3 contains 15 residues. Between the trimmed V and J ends, which lost 4 bases and 0 bases, there was a span of 11 bases. The CDR3 protein is CASSPQGSSYNEQFF. CDR3 nucleotide sequence: TGCGCCAGCAGCCCCCAGGGGAGCTCCTACAATGAGCAGTTCTTC.

V gene TRBV7-2 combines with J gene TRBJ2-1, with D unresolved. CDR1 and CDR2 from the germline V gene are SGHTA and FQGNSA. V was cut by 3 bases and J by 4 bases, with 13 bases left in between. The CDR3 runs 15 residues. The CDR3 here is CASSLARSLYNEQFF. Written as DNA, the CDR3 is TGTGCCAGCAGCTTGGCAAGGTCCCTTTACAATGAGCAGTTCTTC.

The chain couples TRBV20-1 to TRBJ2-3; no clear D. V lost 7 bases to trimming and J lost 5 bases, with 10 bases between them. The CDR3 consists of 11 residues. Germline V gene data show CDR1 as DFQATT and CDR2 as SNEGSKA (reference sequence). The CDR3 sequence: CSGTSLDTQYF. For the CDR3, the DNA is TGCAGTGGTACGAGCTTAGATACGCAGTATTTT.

The J gene is TRBJ2-7, the V gene TRBV25-1, with 7 bases that match TRBD2. The germline V gene has CDR1 MGHDK and CDR2 SYGVNS. V was clipped by 1 base and J by 7 bases; unmatched bases: 7. The CDR3 covers 14 residues. In nucleotides, the CDR3 is TGTGCCAGCAGTGAATCCTGGACTAGGGAAGAGCAGTACTTC. Encoded protein: CASSESWTREEQYF.

The chain couples TRBV28 to TRBJ1-1; perhaps TRBD1 as D (6 bases). Trimming removed 3 bases from V and 4 bases from J, with 27 bases in between. Germline loops: CDR1 MDHEN, CDR2 SYDVKM. There are 19 residues in the CDR3. The chain's CDR3 is CASSFPGFSGEGLGTEAFF. The CDR3 nucleotides read TGTGCCAGCAGTTTCCCCGGCTTTTCAGGGGAGGGCCTGGGCACTGAAGCTTTCTTT.

V gene TRBV28 combines with J gene TRBJ2-7, with 13 nucleotides matching TRBD2. CDR3 length equals 15 residues. With 3 bases clipped from V and 7 bases from J, the junction kept 6 bases outside the gene matches. Germline assignment: CDR1 MDHEN and CDR2 SYDVKM. CDR3 coding DNA: TGTGCCAGCAGTTTGTTAGGACTAGCGGGAGAAGAGCAGTACTTC. Amino acid sequence: CASSLLGLAGEEQYF.

V is TRBV7-3 and J is TRBJ2-2; the D is unclear. The CDR3 is 14 residues long. Germline V gives CDR1 SGHTA, CDR2 FQGTGA. Between the trimmed V and J ends, which lost 8 bases and 2 bases, there was a span of 12 bases. CDR3 amino acids: CASGAISNTGELFF. For the CDR3, the DNA is TGTGCCAGCGGAGCTATTTCAAACACCGGGGAGCTGTTTTTT.

A single count supports this clone. The gene calls are TRBV6-6 and TRBJ1-5; D not certain. This CDR3 is 16 amino acids long. Trimming shortened V by 0 bases and J by 0 bases, and 9 bases separated the two germline ends. Germline V gene lookup returns CDR1 MNHNY and CDR2 SVGAGI (reference sequence). The DNA of the CDR3 is TGTGCCAGCAGTTACTCGAGCAGGTCTAGCAATCAGCCCCAGCATTTT. As protein: CASSYSSRSSNQPQHF.

This chain joins TRBV28 and TRBJ2-7, with 7 bases identical to TRBD2. The CDR3 totals 14 residues. V was clipped by 7 bases and J by 3 bases; unmatched bases: 9. Germline CDR1 MDHEN, CDR2 SYDVKM. CDR3 coding DNA: TGTGCCAGCACTCCCGGGACTAACCGCTACGAGCAGTACTTC. It encodes CASTPGTNRYEQYF.

The chain has TRBV18 and TRBJ2-1; 9 bases agree with TRBD2. CDR1 is KGHSH and CDR2 is LQKENI in the germline V gene. The J segment lost 6 bases and the V segment lost 6 bases, leaving 12 bases of the junction unmatched. The CDR3 extends over 16 amino acids. CDR3 sequence reads: CASSPNSGGNLNEQFF. Written as DNA, the CDR3 is TGTGCCAGCTCTCCAAATAGCGGGGGAAACCTCAATGAGCAGTTCTTC.

This clone was counted only a few times. V usage is TRBV4-1 and J usage is TRBJ1-5; unclear D gene. The CDR3 contains 15 residues. Deletions cut 1 base from V and 0 bases from J, with 7 bases between. Germline V gene lookup returns CDR1 MGHRA and CDR2 YSYEKL. The CDR3 loop reads CASSQGQYSNQPQHF. The DNA of the CDR3 is TGCGCCAGCAGCCAAGGACAATATAGCAATCAGCCCCAGCATTTT.

This chain links TRBV29-1 with TRBJ2-7; TRBD2 matches at 7 bases. Per the germline V gene, CDR1 is SQVTM and CDR2 is ANQGSEA. The CDR3 loop spans 15 amino acids. Losses at the gene ends were 0 bases for V and 6 bases for J; bases not matched to a gene: 11. The CDR3 DNA follows: TGCAGCGTTGAAGATACCCCTAGCGGAAGGGCCGAGCAGTACTTC. Translated: CSVEDTPSGRAEQYF.

V gene TRBV29-1 combines with J gene TRBJ2-3; perhaps TRBD2 as D (5 bases). Germline-derived CDR1 and CDR2 are SQVTM and ANQGSEA. V lost 7 bases to trimming and J lost 3 bases, with 8 bases between them. The CDR3 loop spans 11 amino acids. DNA of the CDR3: TGCAGCGCCCGACTAACAGATACGCAGTATTTT. Translation gives CSARLTDTQYF.

CDR3 DNA sequence: TGTGCCAGCTCACCTTGGACAGGCCTCAGCTCTGGGGCCAACGTCCTGACTTTC. Translated: CASSPWTGLSSGANVLTF. The gene calls are TRBV18 and TRBJ2-6, with 7 bases aligning to TRBD1. Germline V gene lookup returns CDR1 KGHSH and CDR2 LQKENI. V trimming: 3 bases; J trimming: 0 bases; junction bases outside the gene matches: 8. CDR3 length equals 18 residues.